This TCR beta chain was captured in a study of blood T cells in healthy people across ages (dated by TCRdb to 2014 to 2015). For the wider study: Template switching captured roughly one uniquely barcoded TCR beta cDNA molecule per two T cells in model experiments. Using deep sequencing normalized with unique cDNA molecular identifiers, the study measured how TCR beta repertoire diversity changes with age. Four age groups were formed from the donors: young (average 16 years), middle-aged (around 41), aged (around 62) and long-lived (roughly 81). To avoid experimental bias, donors of different ages were distributed randomly across sequencing lanes. Using the same blood draw, the study looked at two additional independent replicas of 1 million unique cDNA reads for two donors, one aged 18 to 30 and the other aged 80 or older. Study-wide conclusions, independent of this receptor: The percentage of naive T cells measured by flow cytometry correlated strongly with observed TCR beta diversity. Total diversity estimates from one million sequenced T cells were considered lower bounds and underestimates. As age increased, observed TCR beta diversity per million T cells dropped in a roughly linear way, and a significant reduction was already evident by age 40. Bulk unsorted PBMC profiling prevented conclusive comparison of naive and antigen-experienced compartments. The CMV infection status of donors was not known, potentially confounding age-related changes in expanded clonotypes. Compared with the aged group, the long-lived group had more naive CD4+ T cells, fewer expanded clones and increased TCR diversity, a pattern suggesting age selection.

Systemically healthy Caucasian individuals from Russia, around 38 in total and aged about 6 to 90 years, were included as donors. About 10 milliliters of peripheral blood were collected from each donor into EDTA-treated Vacutainer tubes. Ficoll-Paque density-gradient centrifugation was used to isolate PBMCs, with at least 6.5 million obtained per sample. Trizol reagent was used to extract total RNA from the PBMCs, yielding at least 5.5 micrograms per sample. For every donor, flow cytometry on a PBMC aliquot measured the percentage of naive CD45RAhigh/CD27high T cells. On this clonotype: Its binding antigen is unknown. Base qualities are not recorded, but no much larger clone differs from it by a single base.

As encoded in the germline V gene (reference sequence), CDR1 is MNHEY while CDR2 is SMNVEV. V is pared back by 3 bases and J by 8 bases, with 20 bases lying between the germline termini. Including the terminal cysteine and phenylalanine, the CDR3 comprises 16 residues. Only CDR3 DNA remains: 48 bases, in frame from the first base. The library was prepared using 5' RACE. Sequencing was carried out with an Illumina HiSeq 2500. A second PCR of 7 to 11 cycles was run with a J-beta primer mix and a sample-barcoded 5' primer. A template-switch 5' adaptor carrying 12 random nucleotides introduced a unique molecular identifier onto each TCR beta cDNA molecule. Each sample yielded at least 2.5 million CDR3-containing paired-end reads. First-strand cDNA synthesis was performed from all RNA using the Mint cDNA synthesis kit, with priming by a TRBC-specific oligonucleotide. All cDNA was treated with uracil-DNA glycosylase and then went through a first 18-cycle PCR with the universal primers M1SS and BC2_uni_R. In the paper's pipeline: Each sample was normalized by randomly selecting 1 million high-quality reads, each carrying a distinct molecular identifier. Instead of being binned into consensus sequences, reads with shared molecular identifiers were discarded. MiTCR, with a Q25 quality threshold and the strictest error-elimination algorithm, was used for CDR3 identification, clonotype clustering and error correction. A nonparametric unseen species model with Euler transformation was used to estimate a lower bound on total TCR beta diversity. In-frame beta chains were kept once TCRdb had trimmed the public reads at Q25 with fastp and called clones with MiXCR. Rows are combined by CDR3 protein, so each entry shows the most common genes and DNA. These V and J calls derive from TCRdb rather than the authors' analysis. The sample yields roughly 1,500,000 distinct CDR3 sequences; 30% to 40% were counted once. Approximately 11% of the sample is in the top ten clones.

This chain joins TRBV27 to TRBJ2-1; the D gene is possibly TRBD1 or TRBD2, with 5 bases matching each. The material sequenced was blood. The receptor comes from a woman under 40 in good health. In nucleotide form, the sequence is TGTGCCAGCAGTTTCCTCCCGGGACGAAATATCCATGAGCAGTTCTTC. This yields the protein CASSFLPGRNIHEQFF.